Listed below are T cell receptor beta chains from one sample, sequenced in a study of blood T cell repertoires in COVID-19. This table comes from immunoSEQ multiplex PCR, and its TCRdb copy is limited to in-frame clones, with some not included. The top ten clones hold about 7% of a sample with a few hundred thousand clones, approximately 81% of them seen once. What was sequenced was PBMCs or T cells enriched from blood (not recorded which). These receptors were collected from a woman aged 50 to 65 who had been exposed to COVID-19. The CDR3 runs from the conserved cysteine through the conserved F or W. The D gene is left open where the match is weak. Some rows mark clone size as missing; the rest say once, few, many or name a class of expanded clone.

j_gene: TRBJ2-7; len: 15; abundance: .; d_gene: TRBD1; v_gene: TRBV2; CDR3aa: CASLHSRDSHYEQYF; CDR3nt: TGTGCCAGCCTCCACTCAAGGGACAGCCACTACGAGCAGTACTTC
j_gene: TRBJ1-1; len: 15; abundance: .; d_gene: .; v_gene: TRBV20-1; CDR3aa: CSASRFAVLNTEAFF; CDR3nt: TGCAGTGCTAGTCGATTCGCAGTATTGAACACTGAAGCTTTCTTT
j_gene: TRBJ2-5; len: 15; abundance: few; d_gene: .; v_gene: TRBV5-5; CDR3aa: CASSRSDRLQETQYF; CDR3nt: TGTGCCAGCAGCCGGAGCGACAGGCTCCAAGAGACCCAGTACTTC
j_gene: TRBJ1-1; len: 13; abundance: .; d_gene: TRBD1; v_gene: TRBV6-5; CDR3aa: CASSHRTGYEAFF; CDR3nt: TGTGCCAGCAGTCACCGGACAGGGTATGAAGCTTTCTTT
j_gene: TRBJ2-4; len: 13; abundance: .; d_gene: TRBD2; v_gene: TRBV14; CDR3aa: CASSENGGNIQYF; CDR3nt: TGTGCCAGCAGCGAAAACGGGGGGAACATTCAGTACTTC
j_gene: TRBJ1-1; len: 14; abundance: few; d_gene: .; v_gene: TRBV29-1; CDR3aa: CSVRFGQGGTEAFF; CDR3nt: TGCAGCGTTAGATTCGGGCAGGGCGGCACTGAAGCTTTCTTT
j_gene: TRBJ1-2; len: 14; abundance: .; d_gene: TRBD1; v_gene: TRBV11-3; CDR3aa: CASSLDPTGSGYTF; CDR3nt: TGTGCCAGCAGCTTAGATCCGACAGGGAGTGGCTACACCTTC
j_gene: TRBJ1-6; len: 16; abundance: .; d_gene: .; v_gene: TRBV7-9; CDR3aa: CASSSAKGIYNSPLHF; CDR3nt: TGTGCCAGCAGCTCTGCCAAGGGGATCTATAATTCACCCCTCCACTTT
j_gene: TRBJ2-7; len: 16; abundance: .; d_gene: TRBD1; v_gene: TRBV7-2; CDR3aa: CASSLRGTGGVSQQYF; CDR3nt: TGTGCCAGCAGCTTAAGGGGGACAGGGGGCGTAAGTCAGCAGTACTTC
j_gene: TRBJ2-7; len: 11; abundance: .; d_gene: .; v_gene: TRBV28; CDR3aa: CASSSSYEQYF; CDR3nt: TGTGCCAGCAGTTCTTCCTACGAGCAGTACTTC
j_gene: TRBJ2-1; len: 17; abundance: once; d_gene: TRBD1; v_gene: TRBV4-2; CDR3aa: CASSQASGTGSYNEQFF; CDR3nt: TGTGCCAGCAGCCAGGCCTCAGGGACAGGGTCCTACAATGAGCAGTTCTTC
j_gene: TRBJ1-1; len: 17; abundance: .; d_gene: TRBD1; v_gene: TRBV28; CDR3aa: CASSLTINEGARSEAFF; CDR3nt: TGTGCCAGCAGTTTAACAATAAATGAGGGGGCAAGATCTGAAGCTTTCTTT
j_gene: TRBJ1-2; len: 15; abundance: .; d_gene: TRBD1; v_gene: TRBV28; CDR3aa: CASSFTGAVPYGYTF; CDR3nt: TGTGCCAGCAGTTTTACAGGGGCTGTCCCGTATGGCTACACCTTC
j_gene: TRBJ2-1; len: 16; abundance: .; d_gene: TRBD2; v_gene: TRBV10-3; CDR3aa: CAISPNSGGGGNEQFF; CDR3nt: TGTGCCATCAGCCCTAATAGCGGGGGGGGCGGCAATGAGCAGTTCTTC
j_gene: TRBJ1-2; len: 16; abundance: .; d_gene: TRBD1; v_gene: TRBV19; CDR3aa: CASSRQGTADLEGYTF; CDR3nt: TGTGCCAGTAGTAGACAGGGGACAGCCGACCTGGAAGGCTACACCTTC
j_gene: TRBJ1-5; len: 13; abundance: .; d_gene: TRBD1; v_gene: TRBV27; CDR3aa: CARITGDDQPQHF; CDR3nt: TGTGCCAGAATTACAGGGGATGATCAGCCCCAGCATTTT
j_gene: TRBJ1-1; len: 14; abundance: .; d_gene: .; v_gene: TRBV12-5; CDR3aa: CASGLSGERTEAFF; CDR3nt: TGTGCTAGTGGTTTGAGCGGGGAAAGGACTGAAGCTTTCTTT
j_gene: TRBJ2-1; len: 16; abundance: few; d_gene: TRBD2; v_gene: TRBV6-4; CDR3aa: CASSLQDGGAGNEQFF; CDR3nt: TGTGCCAGCAGTCTCCAGGACGGGGGGGCCGGCAATGAGCAGTTCTTC
j_gene: TRBJ1-1; len: 12; abundance: .; d_gene: .; v_gene: TRBV5-6; CDR3aa: CASSSPQGPAFF; CDR3nt: TGTGCCAGCAGCTCCCCTCAGGGGCCGGCTTTCTTT
j_gene: TRBJ1-2; len: 11; abundance: .; d_gene: .; v_gene: TRBV19; CDR3aa: CASRNDGQGSF; CDR3nt: TGTGCCAGTAGGAACGATGGGCAGGGAAGCTTC
j_gene: TRBJ1-3; len: 15; abundance: .; d_gene: TRBD1; v_gene: TRBV10-3; CDR3aa: CAINLDRDSGNTIYF; CDR3nt: TGTGCCATCAACCTGGACAGGGACTCTGGAAACACCATATATTTT
j_gene: TRBJ2-7; len: 17; abundance: .; d_gene: TRBD1; v_gene: TRBV5-1; CDR3aa: CASSRGPKQGTSYEQYF; CDR3nt: TGCGCCAGCAGCCGAGGACCGAAACAGGGGACATCCTACGAGCAGTACTTC
j_gene: TRBJ2-5; len: 14; abundance: .; d_gene: TRBD2; v_gene: TRBV19; CDR3aa: CASRPRGGQETQYF; CDR3nt: TGTGCCAGTAGACCCCGGGGGGGGCAAGAGACCCAGTACTTC
j_gene: TRBJ1-1; len: 17; abundance: .; d_gene: .; v_gene: TRBV29-1; CDR3aa: CGVGGSGMFMGNTEAFF; CDR3nt: TGCGGCGTTGGAGGTTCCGGAATGTTCATGGGGAACACTGAAGCTTTCTTT
j_gene: TRBJ1-4; len: 14; abundance: .; d_gene: .; v_gene: TRBV7-6; CDR3aa: CASSLQPSGEKLFF; CDR3nt: TGTGCCAGCAGCTTACAGCCTTCGGGGGAAAAACTGTTTTTT
j_gene: TRBJ1-4; len: 13; abundance: once; d_gene: .; v_gene: TRBV19; CDR3aa: CASHTGVAGPLFF; CDR3nt: TGTGCCAGTCACACTGGGGTGGCGGGGCCGCTGTTTTTT
j_gene: TRBJ1-1; len: 15; abundance: .; d_gene: TRBD1; v_gene: TRBV19; CDR3aa: CASSISDRMNTEAFF; CDR3nt: TGTGCCAGTAGTATTTCGGACAGGATGAACACTGAAGCTTTCTTT
j_gene: TRBJ2-3; len: 16; abundance: .; d_gene: TRBD2; v_gene: TRBV19; CDR3aa: CASSMDVAGSTDTQYF; CDR3nt: TGTGCCAGTAGTATGGATGTAGCGGGTAGCACAGATACGCAGTATTTT
j_gene: TRBJ1-1; len: 11; abundance: .; d_gene: .; v_gene: TRBV20-1; CDR3aa: CSATGRAEAFF; CDR3nt: TGCAGTGCTACCGGGAGGGCTGAAGCTTTCTTT